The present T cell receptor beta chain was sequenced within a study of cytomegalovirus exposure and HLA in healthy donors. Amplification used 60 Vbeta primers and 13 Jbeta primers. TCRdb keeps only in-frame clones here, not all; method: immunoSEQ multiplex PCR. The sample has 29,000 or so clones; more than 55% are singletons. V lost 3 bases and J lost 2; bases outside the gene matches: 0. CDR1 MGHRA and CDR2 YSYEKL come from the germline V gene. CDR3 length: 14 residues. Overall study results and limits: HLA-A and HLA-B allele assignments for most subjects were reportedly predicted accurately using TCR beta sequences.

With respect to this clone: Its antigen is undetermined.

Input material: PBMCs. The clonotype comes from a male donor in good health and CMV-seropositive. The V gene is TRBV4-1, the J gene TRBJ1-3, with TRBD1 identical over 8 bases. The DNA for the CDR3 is TGCGCCAGCAGCCAGGACAGGGCTGGAAACACCATATATTTT. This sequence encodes CASSQDRAGNTIYF.